Listed here are 9 T cell receptor beta chains from one sample, sequenced in a study of early T cells in non-severe SARS-CoV-2 infection. Using its own MiXCR run on the 5' RACE reads, TCRdb lists one record per CDR3 protein. The table records 45,000 to 65,000 distinct CDR3 sequences, 9.1% of them present only once. Input material: whole blood. These receptors came from an adult who was a healthcare worker with PCR-confirmed SARS-CoV-2 infection or an uninfected control (not recorded which).

This clonotype was seen ten or more times. This rearrangement joins TRBV7-3 to TRBJ2-3, with 8 nucleotides matching TRBD1. Germline CDR1 and CDR2: SGHTA and FQGTGA. The V and J ends lost 2 bases and 5 bases, in that order; junction bases with no gene match: 3. The length of the CDR3 is 14 residues. CDR3 residues: CASSLQGAGDTQYF. The CDR3 nucleotides read TGTGCCAGCAGCTTACAGGGGGCGGGAGATACGCAGTATTTT.

The DNA of the CDR3 is TGCAGTGCTAGGGGATTGACTAGCGACAATGAGCAGTTCTTC. Translated, it gives CSARGLTSDNEQFF. The chain links TRBV20-1 to TRBJ2-1; 8 bases map to TRBD2. Germline loops: CDR1 DFQATT, CDR2 SNEGSKA (reference sequence). V lost 3 bases and J lost 5; bases outside the gene matches: 6. The CDR3 is 14 residues long.

This clonotype was observed many times. The genes are TRBV4-3 and TRBJ2-5; D unresolved. Germline V gene lookup returns CDR1 LGHNA and CDR2 YSLEER. The ends were cut back, 0 bases at V and 0 bases at J, with 11 bases in the middle. This CDR3 comprises 16 residues. The CDR3 protein is CASSQDFTENQETQYF. CDR3 nucleotides: TGCGCCAGCAGCCAAGATTTCACAGAGAACCAAGAGACCCAGTACTTC.

This clonotype was recorded many times. V is TRBV3-1 and J is TRBJ1-5; no clear D. Germline assignment: CDR1 LGHDT and CDR2 YNNKEL (reference sequence). V lost 0 bases and J 3 bases, leaving 3 bases between the germline ends. This CDR3 spans 13 amino acids. The CDR3 region has the DNA TGTGCCAGCAGCCAAGACCCCAATCAGCCCCAGCATTTT. As protein: CASSQDPNQPQHF.

This clonotype was seen many times. This chain uses TRBV5-8 with TRBJ2-3; D may be TRBD2 (6 bases). The CDR3 spans 17 residues. V was pared by 2 bases and J by 2 bases, with 18 bases between. Germline V gene sequence: CDR1 SGHTS, CDR2 YDEGEE. Here the CDR3 reads CASSFVTGTSITDTQYF. As DNA, the CDR3 is TGTGCCAGCAGCTTCGTTACCGGGACTTCTATCACAGATACGCAGTATTTT.

This sequence joins TRBV6-2 or TRBV6-3 and TRBJ2-3, with D unclear. The germline gives CDR1 MNHEY, CDR2 SVGEGT. Trimming removed 4 bases at V and 5 bases at J, with 13 bases between. The CDR3 sequence is 14 residues long. The CDR3, as DNA: TGTGCCAGCAGTTCCGGGTCGCGAGGAGATACGCAGTATTTT. Residues: CASSSGSRGDTQYF.

At least ten counts were recorded for this clonotype. The rearrangement joins TRBV10-2 to TRBJ2-1; no clear D. The germline V gene encodes CDR1 WSHSY and CDR2 SAAADI. Trimming took 5 bases from V and 1 from J, leaving 15 bases between them. The CDR3 runs to 16 residues. CDR3 amino acids: CASSLDFSRSYNEQFF. Here the CDR3 DNA reads TGCGCCAGCAGTCTGGATTTTAGCCGATCCTACAATGAGCAGTTCTTC.

The chain is built from TRBV6-5 and TRBJ2-7, with a weak D call TRBD1 (5 bases). The CDR3 spans 13 residues. Germline V gene lookup returns CDR1 MNHEY and CDR2 SVGAGI. V dropped 3 bases and J dropped 2 bases, with 8 bases sitting between them. The CDR3 region is CASSYSTAYEQYF. DNA of the CDR3: TGTGCCAGCAGTTATTCGACAGCCTACGAGCAGTACTTC.

The chain recombines TRBV11-2 with TRBJ2-1, with unresolved D. This CDR3 has 12 amino acids. The germline gives CDR1 SGHAT, CDR2 FQNNGV. V lost 4 bases, J lost 6 bases, and 7 bases lay in between. The CDR3 sequence is CASSYSRNEQFF. Written as DNA, the CDR3 is TGTGCCAGCAGCTACAGCCGCAATGAGCAGTTCTTC. The full variable domain, its missing parts supplied by reference TRBV11-2 and TRBJ2-1, is EAGVAQSPRYKIIEKRQSVAFWCNPISGHATLYWYQQILGQGPKLLIQFQNNGVVDDSQLPKDRFSAERLKGVDSTLKIQPAKLEDSAVYLCASSYSRNEQFFGPGTRLTVL.